The text below deals with one TCR beta chain. What this receptor recognizes is not known. Base qualities are not recorded, but no much larger clone differs from it by a single base. Libraries came from the immunoSEQ multiplex PCR assay. For most patients, genomic DNA was isolated with the Qiagen DNeasy Blood and Tissue Kit and sent frozen to Adaptive Biotechnologies for TCR sequencing. For most patients, genomic DNA was subjected to high-throughput TCR-beta CDR3 sequencing by Adaptive Biotechnologies. As for the original processing: TCR sequencing data for approximately 17 patients were retrieved from Adaptive's ImmunoSEQ software; a few other patients were processed with MiXCR and VDJtools. CD4 versus CD8 sorting errors were corrected by removing sequences found in both subsets at a frequency ratio below 5:1. CDR3 nucleotide sequences shared by donor and recipient were removed because the origin of these sequences could not be assigned. To be classed as alloreactive, a clone needed at least 2-fold expansion over unstimulated cells and a minimum CFSE-low frequency of 0.002% (template counts) or 0.001% (read counts). A clone was considered mappable if detected in the sequenced pre-transplant spleen, lymph node, or MLR CFSE-low populations of the donor or recipient. The cumulative frequency of alloreactive clones was calculated as a percentage of all sequences, weighted by copy number. TCRdb's version of the immuneACCESS table is confined to in-frame rearrangements and falls short of the full clone set. An unresolved V gene accounts for under half of the shortfall where checked; the remainder is of unknown origin. The V and J calls and clone size come from that table; D and trimming were worked out from the DNA. This sample is represented by 73,000 or so clones; 90% of them were singletons. The ten largest account for less than 5% of the sample.

Ends trimmed: V by 0 bases, J by 4 bases; bases unmatched to a gene: 2. Sequences MGHRA (CDR1) and YSYEKL (CDR2) are obtained from the germline V gene. Including the terminal cysteine and valine, the CDR3 comprises 14 residues. Solely the CDR3 DNA is kept, with 42 bases framed from the first base. This entry belongs to a study of graft-versus-host responses after intestinal transplantation listed by TCRdb under 2021. For the wider study: Multivisceral, liver-intestinal, or isolated intestinal transplants were received by the recipients. Anti-thymocyte globulin induction was given to all recipients, followed by maintenance tacrolimus and steroids for roughly 3 years. Bulk TCR-beta CDR3 sequencing was used to track graft-versus-host and host-versus-graft alloreactive T cell clones in the graft, circulation and bone marrow after intestinal transplantation. Alloreactive clones were identified by sequencing pre-transplant mixed lymphocyte reaction products and comparing them with unstimulated pre-transplant donor and recipient T cells. Of the approximately 24 intestinal transplant recipients enrolled in the cohort, one of whom was a retransplant, a few patients without pretransplant specimens were excluded. A peak of at least 4% donor T cells among recipient peripheral blood mononuclear cells was the definition used for donor T cell macrochimerism. Rather than being sequenced by the commercial service, samples from a few later patients were sequenced in-house on an Illumina MiSeq and processed with MiXCR.

The paper's findings and limits, for the study overall: The relatively low number and heterogeneity of intestinal transplant patients limited the conclusions. Early after transplant, declines in HvG clones were associated with peak levels of circulating GvH clones. High GvH to HvG T cell clonal ratios were observed in the allografts of patients with donor T cell macrochimerism. GvH clones were detected in recipient bone marrow, and some of these GvH clones were observed earlier in ileal mucosa or blood, consistent with an intestinal mucosal origin.

The label giving this sample's time point can be read as: cells obtained before transplantation from donor or recipient. CD3+CD4+ and CD3+CD8+ populations were FACS-sorted from unstimulated pre-transplant donor and recipient cells taken from spleen or lymph nodes. This receptor was identified in a human donor who was the organ donor for an intestinal transplant. The sequencing used unstimulated CD8+ T cells sorted from spleen or lymph node cells, collected before transplant. This receptor chain uses TRBV4-1 and TRBJ2-7; the junction holds 8 bases that match TRBD2. CDR3 reads: CASSQDTSGYEQYV. Here is the DNA: TGCGCCAGCAGCCAAGATACTAGCGGATACGAGCAGTACGTC.